The 18 T cell receptor beta chains below were found in one sample sequenced in a study of blood T cells in healthy people across ages. Primers used in a second PCR of roughly 6 to 12 cycles were a sample-barcoded 5' primer and a J-beta primer mix. TCRdb independently ran MiXCR on the 5' RACE reads; one entry per CDR3 protein. The data show over 1,500,000 distinct CDR3 sequences, less than 50% seen once. Sample: blood. The receptors come from a woman aged 35 to 49 in good health.

This CDR3 reads CASSFRGDISPQHF. The CDR3 coding sequence is TGTGCCAGCAGTTTTCGGGGAGATATCAGCCCCCAGCATTTT. The chain links TRBV12-3 or TRBV12-4 to TRBJ1-5; D ambiguous. The CDR3 contains 14 residues. Trimming removed 3 bases from V and 10 bases from J, with 16 bases in between.

The rearrangement links TRBV6-1 to TRBJ2-7; no clear D gene. This CDR3 comprises 12 residues. From germline, CDR1 is MNHNS and CDR2 SASEGT. The germline V and J ends were trimmed by 7 bases and 4 bases, with 11 bases remaining between them. The DNA of the CDR3 is TGTGCCAGCACCGACTCGGGTTACGAGCAGTACTTC. It translates to CASTDSGYEQYF.

This clonotype occurred a few times. The chain joins TRBV7-9 to TRBJ1-5, with a tentative D call TRBD1 (5 bases). The length of the CDR3 is 15 residues. V shed 4 bases and J shed 0 bases, with 10 bases lying between them. The V gene's germline CDR1 is SEHNR and CDR2 FQNEAQ (reference sequence). In DNA, the CDR3 is TGTGCCAGCAGCTGGGACGGAAATAGCAATCAGCCCCAGCATTTT. It codes for CASSWDGNSNQPQHF.

This chain links TRBV27 with TRBJ1-4; no definite D call. V lost 4 bases and J lost 7, with 16 bases in between. The CDR3 runs to 15 residues. Looked up from germline, CDR1 is MNHEY and CDR2 is SMNVEV (reference sequence). The CDR3 here is CASSSRTGRGEKLFF. CDR3 DNA sequence: TGTGCCAGCAGTTCCCGCACCGGGCGGGGTGAAAAACTGTTTTTT.

This clonotype was observed a few times. This chain connects TRBV5-5 to TRBJ2-5, with 10 bases matching TRBD1. This CDR3 is built from 16 residues. Per germline, CDR1 SGHKS and CDR2 YYEKEE (reference sequence). V trimming: 3 bases; J trimming: 8 bases; junction bases outside the gene matches: 13. The CDR3 sequence: CASSYYPGQGVTTQYF. The CDR3 DNA sequence: TGTGCCAGCAGCTATTATCCTGGACAGGGGGTTACAACCCAGTACTTC.

This clonotype was observed a few times. The V call is TRBV4-3, the J call TRBJ1-2, with D unresolved. CDR1 and CDR2 (germline): LGHNA, YSLEER. The CDR3 length is 16 residues. Trimming removed 1 base from V and 2 bases from J, with 14 bases in between. CDR3 loop: CASSQGVTPVNYGYTF. CDR3 bases: TGCGCCAGCAGCCAAGGGGTAACACCTGTCAACTATGGCTACACCTTC.

There are a few counts of this clonotype. The chain links TRBV6-1 to TRBJ2-3; D unclear. The CDR3 spans 13 residues. V lost 3 bases to trimming and J lost 2 bases, with 6 bases between them. Germline CDR1 MNHNS, CDR2 SASEGT. The CDR3 DNA reads as TGTGCCAGCAGTGATGTGGACACAGATACGCAGTATTTT. It translates to CASSDVDTDTQYF.

V is TRBV14 and J is TRBJ1-6; D call uncertain. V was shortened by 0 bases and J by 8 bases, with 5 bases between the two germline ends. The CDR3 has 13 amino acids. Germline lookup yields CDR1 SGHDN and CDR2 FVKESK. The CDR3: CASSQEGYSPLHF. CDR3 in DNA: TGTGCCAGCAGCCAAGAGGGTTATTCACCCCTCCACTTT.

The rearrangement uses TRBV5-1 and TRBJ2-1; 12 nucleotides agree with TRBD1. The J call may be faulty, since TRBJ2-7 better matches the DNA end. The germline gives CDR1 SGHRS, CDR2 YFSETQ. This CDR3 has 16 amino acids. As DNA, the CDR3 is TGCGCCAGCAGCAAGCGACCGGGACAGGGGGCGAAGGAGCAGTACTTC. Translation: CASSKRPGQGAKEQYF.

In its sample, this clonotype was seen a few times. The rearrangement links TRBV28 to TRBJ2-7; 8 bases map to TRBD1. This CDR3 spans 16 amino acids. The ends lost 4 bases at V and 4 bases at J; junction bases unmatched: 12. Germline V gives CDR1 MDHEN, CDR2 SYDVKM. CDR3 DNA: TGTGCCAGCAGTTCCCACAATGACAGGGGCTCTTACGAGCAGTACTTC. It specifies CASSSHNDRGSYEQYF.

Of note for this clonotype: A read error may produce the germline difference seen at one junction end. The rearrangement links TRBV6-5 to TRBJ1-2; D is unclear. The length of the CDR3 is 14 residues. Germline lookup yields CDR1 MNHEY and CDR2 SVGAGI. CDR3 sequence: CTSSYSTANYGYTF. Here the CDR3 DNA reads TGTACCAGCAGTTACTCGACCGCTAACTATGGCTACACCTTC.

This clonotype was observed a handful of times. J is TRBJ2-3 and V is TRBV7-2, with TRBD1 matching over 10 bases. CDR1 and CDR2 from the germline V gene are SGHTA and FQGNSA. The CDR3 covers 16 residues. V shed 5 bases, J shed 4 bases, and the junction held 9 bases outside the gene matches. DNA for the CDR3: TGTGCCAGCAGCCTAACCGGGACAGGGGCCCCAGATACGCAGTATTTT. Translated, it gives CASSLTGTGAPDTQYF.

The chain is built from TRBV6-5 and TRBJ1-2; no reliable D call. The V end lost 6 bases, the J end lost 1 base, and 9 bases lay between the germline ends. CDR3 length equals 13 residues. Germline V gene sequence: CDR1 MNHEY, CDR2 SVGAGI. The CDR3 region is CASRRSINYGYTF. The CDR3 DNA follows: TGTGCCAGCAGACGCAGCATTAACTATGGCTACACCTTC.

This clonotype showed up just once. V and J are TRBV11-1 and TRBJ2-5; unclear D gene. Germline V gene sequence: CDR1 SGHAT, CDR2 FQDESV (reference sequence). With 1 base removed from V and 2 bases from J, the gap between germline ends came to 11 bases. The CDR3 loop spans 15 amino acids. The CDR3 DNA is TGTGCCAGCAGCTTAGGTGAAATCCCTCAAGAGACCCAGTACTTC. This translates into CASSLGEIPQETQYF.

The table lists this clonotype with a few counts. The CDR3 nucleotides are TGTGCCAGCAGTTACTCGAGAGGGGGGGATTCACCCCTCCACTTT. This encodes CASSYSRGGDSPLHF. The genes are TRBV6-5 and TRBJ1-6, with a tentative D call TRBD1 (6 bases). CDR3 size: 15 residues. Trimming stripped 0 bases from V and 8 bases from J, with 11 bases between. The germline gives CDR1 MNHEY, CDR2 SVGAGI.

The J gene is TRBJ2-4, the V gene TRBV28; no firm D call. Germline CDR1 and CDR2: MDHEN and SYDVKM. Trimming took 6 bases from V and 4 from J, leaving 16 bases between them. This CDR3 comprises 15 residues. This CDR3 is CASRSTLGRKNIQYF. DNA of the CDR3: TGTGCCAGCAGGTCAACGTTAGGGCGGAAAAACATTCAGTACTTC.

A few counts support this clonotype. The J gene is TRBJ2-5, the V gene TRBV10-2; tentatively, D is TRBD2 (6 bases). V gave up 7 bases and J gave up 7 bases, with 13 bases separating them. The CDR3 loop spans 12 amino acids. Germline V CDR1 and CDR2: WSHSY, SAAADI. The CDR3 sequence is CASTKRAGTQYF. The DNA for the CDR3 is TGCGCCAGCACAAAGCGGGCGGGGACCCAGTACTTC.

This clonotype was counted once. The rearrangement links TRBV10-1 to TRBJ2-4, with unresolved D. The J call may be mistaken, given a closer DNA end match to TRBJ2-5. Germline loops: CDR1 WNHNN, CDR2 SYGVQD (reference sequence). This CDR3 spans 14 amino acids. The CDR3 reads CASSESLWRETQYF. Written as DNA, the CDR3 is TGCGCCAGCAGTGAGTCGCTGTGGCGAGAGACCCAGTACTTC.